This T cell receptor beta chain was recorded in a study of cytomegalovirus exposure and HLA in healthy donors. Notes on the study in general: High sensitivity and specificity were reportedly achieved when the classifier diagnosed cytomegalovirus status. Sequencing had likely introduced a cluster of highly shared sequence variants as an artifact.

60 Vbeta and 13 Jbeta primers were used in PCR. Using immunoSEQ multiplex PCR, the repertoire was profiled, and TCRdb retains in-frame clones only, with some absent. Here the sample spans approximately 150,000 clones, about 79% being singletons. As concerns this clone: Its specificity is not known.

This CDR3 is 15 amino acids long. Deletions cut 1 base from V and 4 bases from J, with 10 bases between. Per the germline V gene, CDR1 is SGHVS and CDR2 is FQNEAQ. The chain has TRBV7-8 and TRBJ2-2, with a tentative D call TRBD2 (5 bases). This TCR derives from a man aged 35-49 years in good health and CMV-seropositive. Sequences were obtained from PBMCs. The DNA for the CDR3 is TGTGCCAGCAGCTTAGTCAGCCGGGGCACCGGGGAGCTGTTTTTT. Amino acids: CASSLVSRGTGELFF.